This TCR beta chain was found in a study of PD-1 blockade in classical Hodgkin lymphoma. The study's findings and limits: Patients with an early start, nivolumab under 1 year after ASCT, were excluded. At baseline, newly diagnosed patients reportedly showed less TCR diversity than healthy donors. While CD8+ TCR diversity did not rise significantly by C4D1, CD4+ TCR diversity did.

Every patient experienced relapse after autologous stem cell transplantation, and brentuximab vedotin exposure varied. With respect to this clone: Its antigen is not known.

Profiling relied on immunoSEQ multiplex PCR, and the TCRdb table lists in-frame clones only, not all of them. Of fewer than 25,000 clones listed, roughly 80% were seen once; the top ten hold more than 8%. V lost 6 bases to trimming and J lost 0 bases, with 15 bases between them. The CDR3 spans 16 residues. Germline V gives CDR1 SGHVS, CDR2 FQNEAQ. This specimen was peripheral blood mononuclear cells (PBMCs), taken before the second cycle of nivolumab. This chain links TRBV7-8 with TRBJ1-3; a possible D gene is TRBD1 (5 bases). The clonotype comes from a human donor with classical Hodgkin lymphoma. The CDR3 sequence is CASRPGRAFSGNTIYF. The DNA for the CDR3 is TGTGCCAGCAGGCCGGGCAGGGCATTCTCTGGAAACACCATATATTTT.